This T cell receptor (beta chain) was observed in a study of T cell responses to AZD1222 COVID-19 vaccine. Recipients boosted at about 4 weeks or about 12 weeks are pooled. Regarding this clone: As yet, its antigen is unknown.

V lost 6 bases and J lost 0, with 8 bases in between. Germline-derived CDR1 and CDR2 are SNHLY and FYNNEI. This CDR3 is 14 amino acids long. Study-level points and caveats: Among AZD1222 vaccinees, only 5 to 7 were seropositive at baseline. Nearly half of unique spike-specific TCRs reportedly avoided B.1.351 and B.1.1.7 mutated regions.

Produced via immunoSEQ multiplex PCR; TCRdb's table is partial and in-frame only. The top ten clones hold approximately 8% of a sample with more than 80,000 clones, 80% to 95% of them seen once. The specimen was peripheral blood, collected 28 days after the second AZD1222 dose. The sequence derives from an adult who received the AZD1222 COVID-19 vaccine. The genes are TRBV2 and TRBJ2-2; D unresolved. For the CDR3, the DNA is TGTGCCAGCAGCGACGTACCGAACACCGGGGAGCTGTTTTTT. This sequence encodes CASSDVPNTGELFF. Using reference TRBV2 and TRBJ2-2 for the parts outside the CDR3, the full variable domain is EPEVTQTPSHQVTQMGQEVILRCVPISNHLYFYWYRQILGQKVEFLVSFYNNEISEKSEIFDDQFSVERPDGSNFTLKIRSTKLEDSAMYFCASSDVPNTGELFFGEGSRLTVL.